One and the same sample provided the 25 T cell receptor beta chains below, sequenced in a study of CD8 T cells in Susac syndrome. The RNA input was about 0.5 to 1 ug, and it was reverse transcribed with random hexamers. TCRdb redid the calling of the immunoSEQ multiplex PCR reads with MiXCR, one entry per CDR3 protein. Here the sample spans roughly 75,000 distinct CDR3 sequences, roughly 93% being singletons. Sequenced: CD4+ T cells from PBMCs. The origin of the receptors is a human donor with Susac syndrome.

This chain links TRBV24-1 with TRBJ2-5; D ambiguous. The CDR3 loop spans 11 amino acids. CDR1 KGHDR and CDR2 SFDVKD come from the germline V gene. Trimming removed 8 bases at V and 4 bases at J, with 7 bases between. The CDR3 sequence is CATMDGETQYF. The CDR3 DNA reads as TGTGCCACCATGGATGGAGAGACCCAGTACTTC.

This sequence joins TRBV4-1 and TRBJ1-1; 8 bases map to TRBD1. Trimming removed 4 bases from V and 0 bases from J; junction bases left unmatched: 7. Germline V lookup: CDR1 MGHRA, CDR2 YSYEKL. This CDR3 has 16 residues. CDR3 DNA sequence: TGCGCCAGCAGCCGCCCAGGGGGCGACCTGAACACTGAAGCTTTCTTT. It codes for CASSRPGGDLNTEAFF.

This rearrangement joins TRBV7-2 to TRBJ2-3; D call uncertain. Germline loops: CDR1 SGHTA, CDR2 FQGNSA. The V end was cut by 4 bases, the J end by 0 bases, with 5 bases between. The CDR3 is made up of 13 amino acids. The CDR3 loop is CASSWISTDTQYF. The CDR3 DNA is TGTGCCAGCAGCTGGATTAGCACAGATACGCAGTATTTT. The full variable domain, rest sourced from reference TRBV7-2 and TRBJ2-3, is GAGVSQSPSNKVTEKGKDVELRCDPISGHTALYWYRQSLGQGLEFLIYFQGNSAPDKSGLPSDRFSAERTGGSVSTLTIQRTQQEDSAVYLCASSWISTDTQYFGPGTRLTVL.

CDR3 sequence reads: CSASPDRSSGNTIYF. The DNA of the CDR3 is TGCAGTGCTAGCCCCGACAGGAGCTCTGGAAACACCATATATTTT. This sequence joins TRBV20-1 and TRBJ1-3, with a tentative D call TRBD1 (6 bases). V was pared by 3 bases and J by 0 bases, with 12 bases between. This CDR3 has 15 amino acids. Germline V CDR1 and CDR2: DFQATT, SNEGSKA (reference sequence).

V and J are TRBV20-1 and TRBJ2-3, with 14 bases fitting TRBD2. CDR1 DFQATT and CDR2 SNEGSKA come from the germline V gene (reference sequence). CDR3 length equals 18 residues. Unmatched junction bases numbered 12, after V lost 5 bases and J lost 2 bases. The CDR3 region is CSAPRTSGGPVLTDTQYF. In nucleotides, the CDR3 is TGCAGTGCTCCCAGGACTAGCGGGGGGCCCGTTCTCACAGATACGCAGTATTTT.

The CDR3 sequence is CASSRGRGDIQYF. CDR3 DNA: TGTGCCAGCAGCCGTGGACGGGGAGACATTCAGTACTTC. This chain uses TRBV3-1 with TRBJ2-4; D might be TRBD2 (5 bases). V was trimmed by 4 bases and J by 8 bases, leaving 12 bases between them. CDR3 length equals 13 residues. Germline assignment: CDR1 LGHDT and CDR2 YNNKEL (reference sequence).

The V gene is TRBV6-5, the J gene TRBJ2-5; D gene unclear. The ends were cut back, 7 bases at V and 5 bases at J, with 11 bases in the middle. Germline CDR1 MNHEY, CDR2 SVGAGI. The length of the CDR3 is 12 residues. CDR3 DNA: TGTGCCAGCAAGGGCAGCGCGGAGACCCAGTACTTC. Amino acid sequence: CASKGSAETQYF.

The CDR3 DNA reads TGCAGTGCTAGAGACCCGACTAGCGGGGGGTACAATGAGCAGTTCTTC. Residues: CSARDPTSGGYNEQFF. This chain links TRBV20-1 with TRBJ2-1, with 13 bases fitting TRBD2. With 0 bases clipped from V and 4 bases from J, the junction kept 3 bases outside the gene matches. CDR3 length: 16 amino acids. CDR1 is DFQATT, CDR2 SNEGSKA, per germline (reference sequence).

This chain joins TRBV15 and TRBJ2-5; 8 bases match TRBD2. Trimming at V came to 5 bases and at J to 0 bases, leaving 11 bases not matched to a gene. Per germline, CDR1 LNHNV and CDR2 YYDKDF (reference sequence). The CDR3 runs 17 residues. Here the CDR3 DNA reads TGTGCCACCAGCCGGGGGGGGGTCCGGGAAGACCAAGAGACCCAGTACTTC. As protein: CATSRGGVREDQETQYF.

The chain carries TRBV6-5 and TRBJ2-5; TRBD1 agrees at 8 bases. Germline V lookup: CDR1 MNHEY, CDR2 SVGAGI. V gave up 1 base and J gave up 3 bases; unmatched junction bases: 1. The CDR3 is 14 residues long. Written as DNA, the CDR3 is TGTGCCAGCAGTTACTGGGGACAGGAAGAGACCCAGTACTTC. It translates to CASSYWGQEETQYF.

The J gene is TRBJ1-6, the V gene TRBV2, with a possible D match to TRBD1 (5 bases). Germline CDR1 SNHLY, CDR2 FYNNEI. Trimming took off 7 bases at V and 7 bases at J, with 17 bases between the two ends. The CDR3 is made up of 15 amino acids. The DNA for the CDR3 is TGTGCCAGCAATGGGCAGGGAAAGGGGAATTCACCCCTCCACTTT. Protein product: CASNGQGKGNSPLHF.

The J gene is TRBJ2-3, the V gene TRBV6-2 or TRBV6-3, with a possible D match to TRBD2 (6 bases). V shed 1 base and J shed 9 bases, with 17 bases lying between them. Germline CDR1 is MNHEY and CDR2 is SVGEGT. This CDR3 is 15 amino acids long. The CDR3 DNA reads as TGTGCCAGCAGTTACTGGGTGGACTATCCCCTCACGCAGTATTTT. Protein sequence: CASSYWVDYPLTQYF.

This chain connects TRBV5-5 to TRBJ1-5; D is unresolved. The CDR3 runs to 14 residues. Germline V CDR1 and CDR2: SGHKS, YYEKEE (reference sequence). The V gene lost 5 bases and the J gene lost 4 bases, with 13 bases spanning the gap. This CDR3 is CASRVDTTNQPQHF. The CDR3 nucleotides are TGTGCCAGCAGGGTTGACACAACGAATCAGCCCCAGCATTTT.

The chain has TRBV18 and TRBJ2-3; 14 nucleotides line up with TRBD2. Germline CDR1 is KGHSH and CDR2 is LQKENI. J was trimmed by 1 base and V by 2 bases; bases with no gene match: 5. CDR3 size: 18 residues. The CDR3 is CASSPGLAGGSGTDTQYF. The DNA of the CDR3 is TGTGCCAGCTCACCAGGACTAGCGGGGGGTTCCGGCACAGATACGCAGTATTTT.

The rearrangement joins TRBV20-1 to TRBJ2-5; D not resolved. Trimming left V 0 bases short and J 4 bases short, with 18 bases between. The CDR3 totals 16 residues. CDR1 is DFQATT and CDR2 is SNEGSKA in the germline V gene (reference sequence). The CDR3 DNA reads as TGCAGTGCTAGAGACCCCGTCCGGAGTTTCGGAGAGACCCAGTACTTC. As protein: CSARDPVRSFGETQYF.

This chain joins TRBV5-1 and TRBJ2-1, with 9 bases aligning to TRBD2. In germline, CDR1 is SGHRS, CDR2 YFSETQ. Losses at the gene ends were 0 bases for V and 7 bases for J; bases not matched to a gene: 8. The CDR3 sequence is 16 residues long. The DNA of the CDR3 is TGCGCCAGCAGCTTGGCCTGGCCTAGCGGGGAGAATGAGCAGTTCTTC. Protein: CASSLAWPSGENEQFF.

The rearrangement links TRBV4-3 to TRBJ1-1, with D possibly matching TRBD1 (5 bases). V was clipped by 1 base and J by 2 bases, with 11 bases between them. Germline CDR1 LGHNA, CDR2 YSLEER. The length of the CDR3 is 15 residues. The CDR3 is CASSQVGVGNTEAFF. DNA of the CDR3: TGCGCCAGCAGCCAAGTGGGGGTCGGAAACACTGAAGCTTTCTTT.

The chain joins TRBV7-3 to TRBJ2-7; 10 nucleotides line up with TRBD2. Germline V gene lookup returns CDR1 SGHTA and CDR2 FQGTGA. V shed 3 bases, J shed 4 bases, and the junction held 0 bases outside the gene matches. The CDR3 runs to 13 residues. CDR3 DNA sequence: TGTGCCAGCAGCTTGACTAGCGGGTACGAGCAGTACTTC. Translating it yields CASSLTSGYEQYF.

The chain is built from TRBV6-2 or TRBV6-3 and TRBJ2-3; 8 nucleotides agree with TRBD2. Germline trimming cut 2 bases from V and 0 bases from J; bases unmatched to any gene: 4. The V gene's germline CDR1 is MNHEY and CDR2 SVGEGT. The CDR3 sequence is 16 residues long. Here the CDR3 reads CASSYEAGVSTDTQYF. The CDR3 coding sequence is TGTGCCAGCAGTTACGAAGCGGGGGTGAGCACAGATACGCAGTATTTT.

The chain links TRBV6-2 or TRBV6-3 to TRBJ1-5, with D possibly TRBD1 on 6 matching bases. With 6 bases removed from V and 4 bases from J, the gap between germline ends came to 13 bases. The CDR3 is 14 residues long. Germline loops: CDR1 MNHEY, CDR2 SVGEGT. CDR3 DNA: TGTGCCAGCAGATCCGGACAGTTAAATCAGCCCCAGCATTTT. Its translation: CASRSGQLNQPQHF.

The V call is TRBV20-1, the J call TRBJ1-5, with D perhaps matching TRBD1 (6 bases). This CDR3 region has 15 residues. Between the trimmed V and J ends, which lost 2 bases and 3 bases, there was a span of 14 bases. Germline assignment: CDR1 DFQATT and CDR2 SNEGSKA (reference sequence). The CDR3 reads CSARWAGQHNQPQHF. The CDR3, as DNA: TGCAGTGCTAGATGGGCTGGACAGCACAATCAGCCCCAGCATTTT.

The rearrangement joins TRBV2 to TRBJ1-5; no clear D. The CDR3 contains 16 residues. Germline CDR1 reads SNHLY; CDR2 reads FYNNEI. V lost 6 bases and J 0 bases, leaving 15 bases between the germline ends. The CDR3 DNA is TGTGCCAGCAGCAGAGGGTTAGGGAATAGCAATCAGCCCCAGCATTTT. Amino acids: CASSRGLGNSNQPQHF.

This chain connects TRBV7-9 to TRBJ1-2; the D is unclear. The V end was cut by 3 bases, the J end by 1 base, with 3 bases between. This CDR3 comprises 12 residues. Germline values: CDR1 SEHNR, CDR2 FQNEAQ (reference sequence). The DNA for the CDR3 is TGTGCCAGCAGCTTGAATAACTATGGCTACACCTTC. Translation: CASSLNNYGYTF.

CDR3 in DNA: TGTGCCACCTGGGACGCCAGGAACTATGGCTACACCTTC. Translated, it gives CATWDARNYGYTF. The gene calls are TRBV28 and TRBJ1-2; tentatively, D is TRBD1 (5 bases). Trimming removed 10 bases at V and 2 bases at J, with 14 bases between. CDR3 length equals 13 residues. The V gene's germline CDR1 is MDHEN and CDR2 SYDVKM.

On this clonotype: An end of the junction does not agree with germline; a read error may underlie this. The CDR3 region has the DNA TGTGCCACCAGCAGGGCAGGGGGCGCGGATAACTCACCCCTCCACTTT. Protein: CATSRAGGADNSPLHF. The chain recombines TRBV15 with TRBJ1-6, with 8 bases fitting TRBD1. Germline V gene lookup returns CDR1 LNHNV and CDR2 YYDKDF (reference sequence). The CDR3 is 16 residues long.